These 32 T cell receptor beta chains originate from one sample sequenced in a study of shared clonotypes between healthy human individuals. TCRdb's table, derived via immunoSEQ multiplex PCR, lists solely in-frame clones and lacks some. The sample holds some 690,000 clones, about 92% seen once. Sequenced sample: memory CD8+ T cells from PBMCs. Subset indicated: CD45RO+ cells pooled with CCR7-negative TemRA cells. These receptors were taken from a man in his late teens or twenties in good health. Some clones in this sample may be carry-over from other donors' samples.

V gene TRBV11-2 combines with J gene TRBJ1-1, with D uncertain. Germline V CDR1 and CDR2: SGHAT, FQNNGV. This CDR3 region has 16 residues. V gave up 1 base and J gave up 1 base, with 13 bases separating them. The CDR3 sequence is CASSLGRVLGNTEAFF. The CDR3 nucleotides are TGTGCCAGCAGCTTAGGTCGGGTTTTGGGGAACACTGAAGCTTTCTTT. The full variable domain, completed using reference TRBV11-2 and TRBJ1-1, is EAGVAQSPRYKIIEKRQSVAFWCNPISGHATLYWYQQILGQGPKLLIQFQNNGVVDDSQLPKDRFSAERLKGVDSTLKIQPAKLEDSAVYLCASSLGRVLGNTEAFFGQGTRLTVV.

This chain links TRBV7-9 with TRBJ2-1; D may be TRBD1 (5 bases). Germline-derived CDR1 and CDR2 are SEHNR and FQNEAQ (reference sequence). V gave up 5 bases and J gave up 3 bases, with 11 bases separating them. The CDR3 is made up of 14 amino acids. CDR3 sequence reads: CASSPDRNYNEQFF. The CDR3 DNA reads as TGTGCCAGCAGCCCAGACAGAAACTACAATGAGCAGTTCTTC.

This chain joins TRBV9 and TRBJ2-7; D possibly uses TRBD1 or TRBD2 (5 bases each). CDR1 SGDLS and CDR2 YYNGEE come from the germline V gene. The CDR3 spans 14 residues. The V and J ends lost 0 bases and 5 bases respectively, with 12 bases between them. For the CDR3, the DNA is TGTGCCAGCAGCGTAGATCCAGGGACCCACGAGCAGTACTTC. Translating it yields CASSVDPGTHEQYF. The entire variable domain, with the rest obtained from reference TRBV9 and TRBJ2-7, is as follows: DSGVTQTPKHLITATGQRVTLRCSPRSGDLSVYWYQQSLDQGLQFLIQYYNGEERAKGNILERFSAQQFPDLHSELNLSSLELGDSALYFCASSVDPGTHEQYFGPGTRLTVT.

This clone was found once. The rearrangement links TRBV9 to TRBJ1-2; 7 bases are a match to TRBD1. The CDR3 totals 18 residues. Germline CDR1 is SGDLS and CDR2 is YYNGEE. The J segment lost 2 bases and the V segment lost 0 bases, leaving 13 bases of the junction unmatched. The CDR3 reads CASSVVVEGAGYNYGYTF. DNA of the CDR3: TGTGCCAGCAGCGTAGTGGTCGAGGGGGCAGGGTACAACTATGGCTACACCTTC.

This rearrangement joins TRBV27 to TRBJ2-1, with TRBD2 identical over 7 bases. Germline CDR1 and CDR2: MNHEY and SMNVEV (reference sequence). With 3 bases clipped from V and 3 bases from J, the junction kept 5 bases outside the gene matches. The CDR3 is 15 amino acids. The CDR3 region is CASSLGGGRYNEQFF. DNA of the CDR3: TGTGCCAGCAGTTTGGGGGGAGGGCGCTACAATGAGCAGTTCTTC.

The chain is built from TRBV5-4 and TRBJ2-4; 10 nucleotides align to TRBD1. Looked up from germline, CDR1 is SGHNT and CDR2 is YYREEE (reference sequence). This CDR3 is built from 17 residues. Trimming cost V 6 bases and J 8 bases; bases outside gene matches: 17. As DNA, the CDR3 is TGTGCCAGCACTAAAACAACCGGGACAGGGGTCAGCGACATTCAGTACTTC. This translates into CASTKTTGTGVSDIQYF.

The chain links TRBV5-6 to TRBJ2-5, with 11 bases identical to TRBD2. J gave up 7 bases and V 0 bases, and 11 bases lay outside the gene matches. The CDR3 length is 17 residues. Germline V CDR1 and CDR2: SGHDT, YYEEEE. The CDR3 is CASSLGTSGSSLGTQYF. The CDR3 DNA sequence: TGTGCCAGCAGCTTGGGCACTAGCGGGAGTAGTCTGGGGACCCAGTACTTC.

CDR3 in DNA: TGTGCCAGCAGTTTTTCTGTAGGTGTCAGGCACTACGAGCAGTACTTC. Translation gives CASSFSVGVRHYEQYF. The genes are TRBV27 and TRBJ2-7; no clear D gene. The CDR3 spans 16 residues. The V end lost 3 bases, the J end lost 3 bases, and 18 bases lay between the germline ends. Germline CDR1 is MNHEY and CDR2 is SMNVEV (reference sequence).

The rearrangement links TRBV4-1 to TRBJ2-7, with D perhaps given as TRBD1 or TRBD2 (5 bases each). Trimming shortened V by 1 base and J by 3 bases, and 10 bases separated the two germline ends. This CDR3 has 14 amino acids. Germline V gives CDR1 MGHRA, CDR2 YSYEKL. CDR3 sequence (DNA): TGCGCCAGCAGCCAAGTCCAGGGAGTCTACGAGCAGTACTTC. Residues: CASSQVQGVYEQYF.

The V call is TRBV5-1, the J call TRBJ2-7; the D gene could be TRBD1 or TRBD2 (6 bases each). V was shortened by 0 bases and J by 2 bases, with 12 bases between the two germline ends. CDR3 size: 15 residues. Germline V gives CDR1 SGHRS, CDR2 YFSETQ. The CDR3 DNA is TGCGCCAGCAGCTTGGACAGGGCGGGAACCTACGAGCAGTACTTC. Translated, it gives CASSLDRAGTYEQYF.

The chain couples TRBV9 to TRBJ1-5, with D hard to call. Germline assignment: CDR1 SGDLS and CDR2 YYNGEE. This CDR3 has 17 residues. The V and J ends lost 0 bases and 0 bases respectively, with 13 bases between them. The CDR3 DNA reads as TGTGCCAGCAGCGTAGTTCAGACATTTTATAGCAATCAGCCCCAGCATTTT. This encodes CASSVVQTFYSNQPQHF.

CDR3 DNA: TGTGCCAGCAGTATGGGACAGGGCTACGAGCAGTACTTC. Translated: CASSMGQGYEQYF. The chain links TRBV27 to TRBJ2-7; TRBD1 agrees at 9 bases. Germline values: CDR1 MNHEY, CDR2 SMNVEV (reference sequence). This CDR3 is built from 13 residues. Germline trimming cut 5 bases from V and 3 bases from J; bases unmatched to any gene: 2.

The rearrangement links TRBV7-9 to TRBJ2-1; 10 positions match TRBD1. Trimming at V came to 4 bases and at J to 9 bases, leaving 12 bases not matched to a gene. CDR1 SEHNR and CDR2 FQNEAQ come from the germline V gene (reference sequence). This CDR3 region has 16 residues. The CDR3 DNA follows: TGTGCCAGCAGCTCGCAGGGGACAGGGGTCATTTTTGAGCAGTTCTTC. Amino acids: CASSSQGTGVIFEQFF.

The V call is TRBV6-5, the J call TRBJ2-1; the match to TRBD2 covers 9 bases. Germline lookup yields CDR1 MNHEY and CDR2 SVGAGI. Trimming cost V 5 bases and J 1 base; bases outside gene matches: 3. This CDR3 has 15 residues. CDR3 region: CASSLSGGSYNEQFF. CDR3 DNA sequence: TGTGCCAGCAGTCTTAGCGGGGGTTCCTACAATGAGCAGTTCTTC.

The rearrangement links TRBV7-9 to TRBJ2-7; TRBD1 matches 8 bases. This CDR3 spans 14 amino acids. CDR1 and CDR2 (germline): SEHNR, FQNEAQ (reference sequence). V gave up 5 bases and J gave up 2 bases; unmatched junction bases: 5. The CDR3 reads CASSPGQGPYEQYF. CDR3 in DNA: TGTGCCAGCAGCCCCGGACAGGGTCCCTACGAGCAGTACTTC.

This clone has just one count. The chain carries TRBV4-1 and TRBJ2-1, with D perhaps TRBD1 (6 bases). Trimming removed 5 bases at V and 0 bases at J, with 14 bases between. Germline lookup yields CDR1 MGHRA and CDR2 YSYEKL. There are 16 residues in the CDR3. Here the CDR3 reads CASSIRQESSYNEQFF. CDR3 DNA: TGCGCCAGCAGCATAAGACAGGAGAGCTCCTACAATGAGCAGTTCTTC.

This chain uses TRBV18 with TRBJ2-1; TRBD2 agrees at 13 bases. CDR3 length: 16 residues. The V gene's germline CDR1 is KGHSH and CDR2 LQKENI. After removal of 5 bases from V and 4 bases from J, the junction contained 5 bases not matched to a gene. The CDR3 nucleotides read TGTGCCAGCTCAGAACCGGGACTAGCGGGATACAATGAGCAGTTCTTC. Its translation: CASSEPGLAGYNEQFF. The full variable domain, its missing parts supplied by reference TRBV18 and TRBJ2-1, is NAGVMQNPRHLVRRRGQEARLRCSPMKGHSHVYWYRQLPEEGLKFMVYLQKENIIDESGMPKERFSAEFPKEGPSILRIQQVVRGDSAAYFCASSEPGLAGYNEQFFGPGTRLTVL.

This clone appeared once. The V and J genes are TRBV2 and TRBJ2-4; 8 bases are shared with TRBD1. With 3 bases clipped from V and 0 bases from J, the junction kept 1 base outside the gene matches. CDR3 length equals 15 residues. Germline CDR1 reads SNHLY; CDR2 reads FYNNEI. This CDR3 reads CASSETGVAKNIQYF. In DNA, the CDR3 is TGTGCCAGCAGTGAGACAGGGGTAGCCAAAAACATTCAGTACTTC.

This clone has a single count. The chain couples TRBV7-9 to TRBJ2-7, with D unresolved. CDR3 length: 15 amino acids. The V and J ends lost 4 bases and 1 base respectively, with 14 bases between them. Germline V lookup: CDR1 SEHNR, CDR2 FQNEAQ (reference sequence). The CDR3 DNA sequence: TGTGCCAGCAGCTCAACGTCAGGTTTTTCCTACGAGCAGTACTTC. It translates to CASSSTSGFSYEQYF.

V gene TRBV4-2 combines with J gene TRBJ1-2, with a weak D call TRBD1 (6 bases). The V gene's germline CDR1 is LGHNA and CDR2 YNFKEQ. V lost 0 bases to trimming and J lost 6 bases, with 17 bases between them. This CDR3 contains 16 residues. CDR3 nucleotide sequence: TGTGCCAGCAGCCAAGAAGTCCAGGGGCTTATCCATGGCTACACCTTC. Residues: CASSQEVQGLIHGYTF.

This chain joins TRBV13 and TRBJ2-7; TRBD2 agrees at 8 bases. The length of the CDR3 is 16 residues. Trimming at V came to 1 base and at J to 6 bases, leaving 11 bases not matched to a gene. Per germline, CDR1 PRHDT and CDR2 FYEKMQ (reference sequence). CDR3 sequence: CASSLASAGRAAEQYF. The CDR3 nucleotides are TGTGCCAGCAGCTTAGCCTCGGCCGGGAGGGCCGCCGAGCAGTACTTC. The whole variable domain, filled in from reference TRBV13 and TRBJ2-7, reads AAGVIQSPRHLIKEKRETATLKCYPIPRHDTVYWYQQGPGQDPQFLISFYEKMQSDKGSIPDRFSAQQFSDYHSELNMSSLELGDSALYFCASSLASAGRAAEQYFGPGTRLTVT.

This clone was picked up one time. This chain's CDR3 is CASRDTGTSTNIQYF. CDR3 DNA sequence: TGTGCCAGCAGAGATACCGGGACTAGTACGAACATTCAGTACTTC. The genes are TRBV2 and TRBJ2-4; 8 bases match TRBD2. Germline assignment: CDR1 SNHLY and CDR2 FYNNEI. Trimming cost V 6 bases and J 7 bases; bases outside gene matches: 11. The CDR3 loop spans 15 amino acids. The variable domain in full, with the rest retrieved from reference TRBV2 and TRBJ2-4, is EPEVTQTPSHQVTQMGQEVILRCVPISNHLYFYWYRQILGQKVEFLVSFYNNEISEKSEIFDDQFSVERPDGSNFTLKIRSTKLEDSAMYFCASRDTGTSTNIQYFGAGTRLSVL.

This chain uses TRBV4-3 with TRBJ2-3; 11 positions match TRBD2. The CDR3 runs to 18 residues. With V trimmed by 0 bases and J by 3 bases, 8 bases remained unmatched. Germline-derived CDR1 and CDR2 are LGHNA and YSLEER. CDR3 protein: CASSQEAGLAELTDTQYF. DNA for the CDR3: TGCGCCAGCAGCCAAGAGGCGGGACTAGCGGAACTAACAGATACGCAGTATTTT.

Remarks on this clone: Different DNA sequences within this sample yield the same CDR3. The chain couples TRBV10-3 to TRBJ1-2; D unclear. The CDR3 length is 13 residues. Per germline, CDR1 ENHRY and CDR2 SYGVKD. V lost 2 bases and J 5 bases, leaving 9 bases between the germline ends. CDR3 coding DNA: TGTGCCATCAGTGAGGCCCAAGGGTATGGCTACACCTTC. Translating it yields CAISEAQGYGYTF.

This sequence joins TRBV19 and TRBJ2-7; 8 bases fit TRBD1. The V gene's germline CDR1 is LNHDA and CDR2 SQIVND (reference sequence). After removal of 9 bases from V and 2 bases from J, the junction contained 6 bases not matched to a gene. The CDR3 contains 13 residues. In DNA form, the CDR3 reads TGTGCCAGCCGAACAGGGGGTACCTACGAGCAGTACTTC. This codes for CASRTGGTYEQYF.

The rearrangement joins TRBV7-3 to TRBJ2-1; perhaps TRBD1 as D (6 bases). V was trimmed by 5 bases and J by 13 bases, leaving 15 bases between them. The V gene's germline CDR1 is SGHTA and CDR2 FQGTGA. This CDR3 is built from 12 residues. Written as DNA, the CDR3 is TGTGCCAGCAGCCCTGGGACAACGGACCAGTTCTTC. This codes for CASSPGTTDQFF.

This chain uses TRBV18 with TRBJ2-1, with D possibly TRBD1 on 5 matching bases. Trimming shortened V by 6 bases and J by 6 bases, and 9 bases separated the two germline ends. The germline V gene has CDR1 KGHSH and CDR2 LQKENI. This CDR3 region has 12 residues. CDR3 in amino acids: CASSQDSNEQFF. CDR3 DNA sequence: TGTGCCAGCTCCCAAGACAGCAATGAGCAGTTCTTC.

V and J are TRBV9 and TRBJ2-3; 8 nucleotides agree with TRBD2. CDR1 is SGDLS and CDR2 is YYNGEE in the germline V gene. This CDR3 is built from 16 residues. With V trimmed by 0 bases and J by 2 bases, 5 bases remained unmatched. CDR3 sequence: CASSVGWREVTDTQYF. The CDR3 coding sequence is TGTGCCAGCAGCGTAGGGTGGCGGGAGGTCACAGATACGCAGTATTTT. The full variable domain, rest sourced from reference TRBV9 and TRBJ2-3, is DSGVTQTPKHLITATGQRVTLRCSPRSGDLSVYWYQQSLDQGLQFLIQYYNGEERAKGNILERFSAQQFPDLHSELNLSSLELGDSALYFCASSVGWREVTDTQYFGPGTRLTVL.

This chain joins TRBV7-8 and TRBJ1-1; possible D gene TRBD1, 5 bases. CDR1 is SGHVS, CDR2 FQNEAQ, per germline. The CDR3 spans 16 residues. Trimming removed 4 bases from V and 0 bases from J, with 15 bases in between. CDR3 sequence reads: CASSSGTGALNTEAFF. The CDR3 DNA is TGTGCCAGCAGCTCAGGGACCGGGGCCTTGAACACTGAAGCTTTCTTT.

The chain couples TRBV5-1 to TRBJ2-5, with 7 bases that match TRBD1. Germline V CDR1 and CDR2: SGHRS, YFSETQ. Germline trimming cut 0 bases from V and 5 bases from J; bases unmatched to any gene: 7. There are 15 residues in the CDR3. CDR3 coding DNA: TGCGCCAGCAGCTTGGCCAGGGGGTTCGTGGAGACCCAGTACTTC. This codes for CASSLARGFVETQYF.

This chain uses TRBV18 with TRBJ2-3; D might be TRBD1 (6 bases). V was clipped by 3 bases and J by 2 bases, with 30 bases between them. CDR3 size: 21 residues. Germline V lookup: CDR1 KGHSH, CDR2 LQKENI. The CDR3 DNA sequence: TGTGCCAGCTCACCCTTTTCCCCTCGGCAGGGGATAACTTACCTCACAGATACGCAGTATTTT. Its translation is CASSPFSPRQGITYLTDTQYF.

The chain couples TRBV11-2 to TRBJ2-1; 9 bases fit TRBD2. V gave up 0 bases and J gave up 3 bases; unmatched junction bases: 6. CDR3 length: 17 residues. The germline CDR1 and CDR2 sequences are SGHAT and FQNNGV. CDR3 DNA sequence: TGTGCCAGCAGCTTAGAGGTAGCGGGAGTCTTCTACAATGAGCAGTTCTTC. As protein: CASSLEVAGVFYNEQFF. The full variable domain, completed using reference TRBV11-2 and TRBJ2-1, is EAGVAQSPRYKIIEKRQSVAFWCNPISGHATLYWYQQILGQGPKLLIQFQNNGVVDDSQLPKDRFSAERLKGVDSTLKIQPAKLEDSAVYLCASSLEVAGVFYNEQFFGPGTRLTVL.